These T cell receptor beta chains were read from a single sample in a study of blood T cell repertoires in COVID-19. Assay used: immunoSEQ multiplex PCR; TCRdb lists only in-frame clones, some missing. Of approximately 130,000 clones listed, about 77% are singletons. What was sequenced was peripheral blood. These receptor sequences come from a human donor in a cohort sampled during active COVID-19. Each CDR3 is given with its conserved first and last residue. Each record gives: V gene, clone size, D gene, J gene, CDR3 protein, CDR3 DNA. A D gene is named only where the DNA matches it firmly. Clone size is stated in some rows and not others, as once, few, many or a class when expanded.

TRBV30,.,.,TRBJ2-7,CASNQGRDEQYF,TGTGCCTCTAACCAGGGTAGGGACGAGCAGTACTTC
TRBV7-2,.,TRBD2,TRBJ2-3,CASSSPGLAGLLDTQYF,TGTGCCAGCAGCTCTCCTGGACTAGCGGGGTTGCTAGATACGCAGTATTTT
TRBV28,.,.,TRBJ2-4,CASSQTGKAKNIQYF,TGTGCCAGCAGTCAAACAGGGAAAGCCAAAAACATTCAGTACTTC
TRBV5-1,.,.,TRBJ1-6,CASSLVMGSLSPLHF,TGCGCCAGCAGCTTGGTCATGGGCTCGCTATCACCCCTCCACTTT
TRBV5-1,.,.,TRBJ2-7,CASSASRGASYEQYF,TGCGCCAGCAGCGCGTCAAGGGGCGCGAGCTACGAGCAGTACTTC
TRBV2,.,TRBD1,TRBJ2-7,CASKGARYEQYF,TGTGCCAGCAAGGGGGCCCGCTACGAGCAGTACTTC
TRBV5-1,.,TRBD1,TRBJ1-5,CASSLGGQGDQPQHF,TGCGCCAGCAGCTTGGGTGGACAGGGTGATCAGCCCCAGCATTTT
TRBV6-2/TRBV6-3,.,.,TRBJ2-3,CASSYPPLRQYF,TGTGCCAGCAGTTACCCCCCCCTCCGGCAGTATTTT
TRBV19,.,.,TRBJ1-5,CASSIGGPQSNQPQHF,TGTGCCAGTAGTATTGGAGGACCCCAGAGCAATCAGCCCCAGCATTTT
TRBV19,.,TRBD2,TRBJ2-2,CASSIPSGLAGGQDGELFF,TGTGCCAGTAGTATCCCTTCAGGACTAGCGGGAGGGCAGGACGGGGAGCTGTTTTTT
TRBV9,.,.,TRBJ1-5,CASSGHRDYQPQHF,TGTGCCAGCAGCGGTCACAGGGATTACCAGCCCCAGCATTTT
TRBV7-2,.,.,TRBJ1-2,CASSFDSTGGYTF,TGTGCCAGCAGCTTTGACAGTACTGGTGGCTACACCTTC
TRBV6-5,.,.,TRBJ1-1,CASSSWFGTEAFF,TGTGCCAGCAGTTCCTGGTTCGGCACTGAAGCTTTCTTT
TRBV7-2,.,TRBD1,TRBJ2-1,CASSPGGVLKQFF,TGTGCCAGCAGTCCAGGGGGCGTACTGAAGCAGTTCTTC
TRBV6-2/TRBV6-3,.,.,TRBJ2-7,CASSYSRYEQYF,TGTGCCAGCAGTTACTCGAGGTACGAGCAGTACTTC
TRBV5-1,once,TRBD1,TRBJ2-2,CASSPYSGTGVGELFF,TGCGCCAGCAGCCCCTACTCAGGGACAGGGGTCGGGGAGCTGTTTTTT
TRBV7-9,.,.,TRBJ1-3,CASSFSGESGNTIYF,TGTGCCAGCAGCTTTTCCGGAGAGTCTGGAAACACCATATATTTT
TRBV6-6,.,TRBD1,TRBJ2-7,CASSQGAEYEQYF,TGTGCCAGCAGTCAGGGGGCAGAGTACGAGCAGTACTTC
TRBV14,.,TRBD1,TRBJ1-2,CASSQANRGYGYTF,TGTGCCAGCAGCCAAGCGAACAGGGGGTATGGCTACACCTTC
TRBV7-8,.,.,TRBJ1-1,CASSIDSNTEAFF,TGTGCCAGCAGCATTGACAGTAACACTGAAGCTTTCTTT
TRBV9,.,.,TRBJ1-1,CASSEPESRVAF,TGTGCCAGCAGCGAACCAGAGTCGCGGGTGGCCTTT
TRBV28,.,.,TRBJ1-1,CASRIAGGRAFF,TGTGCCAGCAGAATCGCGGGGGGGAGAGCTTTCTTT
TRBV29-1,.,TRBD1,TRBJ2-3,CSVDAGTGGPYF,TGCAGCGTTGACGCCGGGACAGGGGGCCCTTATTTT
TRBV28,.,TRBD1,TRBJ1-2,CASRGTGTGTSNYGYTF,TGTGCCAGCAGAGGCACCGGGACAGGGACGTCTAACTATGGCTACACCTTC
TRBV27,.,TRBD1,TRBJ2-5,CASSLSGTGGETQYF,TGTGCCAGCAGTTTATCCGGGACAGGGGGAGAGACCCAGTACTTC
TRBV11-3,.,TRBD2,TRBJ2-1,CASSRTSGYNEQFF,TGTGCCAGCAGTCGGACTAGCGGCTACAATGAGCAGTTCTTC
TRBV18,.,.,TRBJ1-2,CASSPAKDSLGYTF,TGTGCCAGCTCACCCGCAAAAGACAGCCTCGGCTACACCTTC
TRBV27,.,.,TRBJ2-2,CASSLYGNTGELFF,TGTGCCAGCAGTTTATACGGGAACACCGGGGAGCTGTTTTTT
TRBV28,.,TRBD1,TRBJ1-5,CASSTSGQVGRYQPQHF,TGTGCCAGCAGTACATCTGGACAGGTCGGTAGGTATCAGCCCCAGCATTTT
TRBV28,.,.,TRBJ2-5,CASTPRQGRETQYF,TGTGCCAGCACCCCCCGGCAGGGGAGAGAGACCCAGTACTTC
TRBV15,.,.,TRBJ1-2,CATSRDRAPSPYGYTF,TGTGCCACCAGCAGAGACAGGGCTCCGTCTCCCTATGGCTACACCTTC
TRBV19,.,.,TRBJ2-5,CASTLGGSSVETQYF,TGTGCCAGTACCCTGGGAGGAAGTAGCGTAGAGACCCAGTACTTC
TRBV28,once,TRBD1,TRBJ1-4,CASRRPTGGIEPLFF,TGTGCCAGCAGGAGACCGACAGGGGGCATTGAACCACTGTTTTTT
TRBV3-1/TRBV3-2,.,TRBD1,TRBJ2-3,CASSQGQGANTDTQYF,TGTGCCAGCAGCCAAGGCCAGGGGGCCAACACAGATACGCAGTATTTT
TRBV5-1,.,.,TRBJ2-1,CASSFGGGNEQFF,TGCGCCAGCAGCTTTGGGGGAGGCAATGAGCAGTTCTTC
TRBV5-3,.,.,TRBJ2-7,CARSFGQGHEQYF,TGTGCCAGAAGCTTTGGGCAGGGCCACGAGCAGTACTTC
TRBV5-3,.,TRBD1,TRBJ2-1,CARSLERGPLIDEQFF,TGTGCCAGAAGCTTGGAGAGGGGGCCACTGATTGATGAGCAGTTCTTC
TRBV6-2/TRBV6-3,few,.,TRBJ1-1,CASSYFRSEAFF,TGTGCCAGCAGTTACTTCAGGTCTGAAGCTTTCTTT
TRBV11-2,.,.,TRBJ1-1,CASSLVWAIPEAFF,TGTGCCAGCAGCTTAGTCTGGGCGATACCTGAAGCTTTCTTT
TRBV10-3,.,TRBD1,TRBJ2-7,CAISERDRSYEQYF,TGTGCCATCAGTGAGAGGGACAGATCCTACGAGCAGTACTTC
TRBV7-2,.,TRBD1,TRBJ2-3,CASSVGQGPDTQYF,TGTGCCAGCAGCGTCGGACAGGGTCCAGATACGCAGTATTTT
TRBV11-2,.,TRBD2,TRBJ2-1,CASSSTSGYYNEQFF,TGTGCCAGCAGCTCGACTAGCGGGTACTACAATGAGCAGTTCTTC
TRBV19,.,TRBD1,TRBJ2-5,CASSNGGERQGQETQYF,TGTGCCAGTAGTAATGGTGGAGAGAGACAGGGACAAGAGACCCAGTACTTC
TRBV5-1,.,.,TRBJ2-7,CASSIGHPSSDF,TGCGCCAGCAGCATTGGACACCCTTCTTCGGACTTC
TRBV14,.,TRBD2,TRBJ2-1,CASSPLAGGSYNEQFF,TGTGCCAGCAGCCCGCTAGCGGGAGGCTCCTACAATGAGCAGTTCTTC
TRBV7-6,few,TRBD1,TRBJ1-4,CASSSRGPTNEKLFF,TGTGCCAGCAGCTCCAGGGGGCCAACTAATGAAAAACTGTTTTTT
TRBV18,.,TRBD1,TRBJ1-1,CASSPLGTGGEAFF,TGTGCCAGCTCACCCCTGGGGACAGGGGGCGAAGCTTTCTTT
TRBV28,.,TRBD1,TRBJ1-5,CASILGQGRSNQPQHF,TGTGCCAGCATTCTAGGACAGGGTAGGAGCAATCAGCCCCAGCATTTT
TRBV29-1,.,.,TRBJ2-1,CSVDSGRGRHEQFF,TGCAGCGTTGACTCGGGCAGGGGCCGCCATGAGCAGTTCTTC
TRBV5-1,few,TRBD1,TRBJ2-7,CASSLSAGQGAYEQYF,TGCGCCAGCAGCTTAAGTGCGGGACAGGGGGCCTACGAGCAGTACTTC
TRBV5-1,.,TRBD1,TRBJ2-5,CASRRDSQETQYF,TGCGCCAGCAGACGGGACAGCCAAGAGACCCAGTACTTC
TRBV28,.,TRBD2,TRBJ2-7,CASSLWGSGRWSYEQYF,TGTGCCAGCAGTTTATGGGGTAGCGGGAGATGGTCCTACGAGCAGTACTTC
TRBV5-5,.,.,TRBJ2-5,CASSFGQGRETQYF,TGTGCCAGCAGCTTCGGGCAGGGCCGCGAGACCCAGTACTTC
TRBV20-1,few,TRBD1,TRBJ1-2,CSATGGHGYTF,TGCAGTGCTACAGGGGGCCATGGCTACACCTTC
TRBV6-5,once,TRBD1,TRBJ2-1,CASSYSGTGKNEQFF,TGTGCCAGCAGTTACTCCGGGACAGGGAAGAATGAGCAGTTCTTC
TRBV4-3,.,.,TRBJ2-3,CASSQDSTDTQYF,TGCGCCAGCAGCCAAGATTCTACTGATACGCAGTATTTT
TRBV5-1,.,TRBD1,TRBJ1-2,CASRSTGGPYGYTF,TGCGCCAGCAGAAGTACAGGGGGACCCTATGGCTACACCTTC
TRBV5-3,.,TRBD2,TRBJ2-2,CARSFSRDYNTGELFF,TGTGCCAGAAGCTTCTCCCGGGACTACAACACCGGGGAGCTGTTTTTT
TRBV24-1,once,.,TRBJ2-1,CATSDPGANEQFF,TGTGCCACCAGTGACCCCGGAGCCAATGAGCAGTTCTTC
TRBV7-2,.,TRBD1,TRBJ2-1,CASRPTGGWNNEQFF,TGTGCCAGCAGGCCGACAGGGGGCTGGAACAATGAGCAGTTCTTC